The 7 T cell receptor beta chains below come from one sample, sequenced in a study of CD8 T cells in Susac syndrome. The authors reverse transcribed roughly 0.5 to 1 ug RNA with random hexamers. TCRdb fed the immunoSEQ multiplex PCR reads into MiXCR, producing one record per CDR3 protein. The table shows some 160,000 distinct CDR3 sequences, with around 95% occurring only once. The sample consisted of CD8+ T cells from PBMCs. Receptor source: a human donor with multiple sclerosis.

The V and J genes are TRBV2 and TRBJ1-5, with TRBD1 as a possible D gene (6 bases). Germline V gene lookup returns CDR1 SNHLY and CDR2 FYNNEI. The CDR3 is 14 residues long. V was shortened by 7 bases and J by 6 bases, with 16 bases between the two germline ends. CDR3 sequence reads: CASTQGGEGQPQHF. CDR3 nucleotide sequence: TGTGCCAGCACCCAAGGGGGGGAGGGTCAGCCCCAGCATTTT.

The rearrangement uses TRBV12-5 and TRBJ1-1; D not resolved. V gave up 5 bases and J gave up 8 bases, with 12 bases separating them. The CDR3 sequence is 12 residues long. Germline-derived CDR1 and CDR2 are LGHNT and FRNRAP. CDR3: CASGPSAAEAFF. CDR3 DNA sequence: TGTGCTAGTGGTCCCTCGGCAGCGGAAGCTTTCTTT.

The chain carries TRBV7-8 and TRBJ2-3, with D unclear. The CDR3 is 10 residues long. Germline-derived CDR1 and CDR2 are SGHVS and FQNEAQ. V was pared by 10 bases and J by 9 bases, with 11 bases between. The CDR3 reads CATESNTQYF. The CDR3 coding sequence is TGTGCCACCGAGTCAAACACGCAGTATTTT.

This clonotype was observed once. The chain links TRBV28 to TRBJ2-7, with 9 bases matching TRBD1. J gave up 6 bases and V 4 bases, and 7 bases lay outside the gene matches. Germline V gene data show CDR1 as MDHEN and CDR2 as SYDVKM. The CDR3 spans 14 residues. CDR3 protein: CASSSPGQGLEQYF. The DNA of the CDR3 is TGTGCCAGCAGTTCCCCGGGACAGGGACTCGAGCAGTACTTC.

The CDR3 here is CATSIRGRDTQYF. The CDR3 DNA is TGTGCCACCAGCATCAGGGGAAGAGATACGCAGTATTTT. The J gene is TRBJ2-3, the V gene TRBV19; D possibly corresponds to TRBD1 (6 bases). Germline CDR1 LNHDA, CDR2 SQIVND (reference sequence). V lost 10 bases and J 5 bases, leaving 16 bases between the germline ends. The CDR3 runs 13 residues.

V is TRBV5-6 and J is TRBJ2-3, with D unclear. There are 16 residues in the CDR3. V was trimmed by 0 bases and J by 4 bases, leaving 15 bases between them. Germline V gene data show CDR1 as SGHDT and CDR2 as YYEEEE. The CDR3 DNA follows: TGTGCCAGCAGCTTGGGATTGGGGATGGTTGCAGATACGCAGTATTTT. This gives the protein CASSLGLGMVADTQYF.

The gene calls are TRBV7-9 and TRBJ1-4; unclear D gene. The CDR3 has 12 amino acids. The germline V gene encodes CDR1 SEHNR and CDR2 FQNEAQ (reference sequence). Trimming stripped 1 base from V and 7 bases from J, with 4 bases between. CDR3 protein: CASSLVGEKLFF. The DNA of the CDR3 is TGTGCCAGCAGCTTAGTGGGTGAAAAACTGTTTTTT.